This TCR beta chain was captured by sequencing in a study of CD8+ T cells in alopecia areata. The study, taken as a whole, reports: Sequencing of scalp samples also captures resident alphabeta T cells of normal skin.

Turning to this clone: Its antigen is unknown.

Per germline, CDR1 LGHNA and CDR2 YNFKEQ. CDR3 length: 16 residues. The trim removed 0 bases at V and 4 bases at J, leaving 4 bases unmatched. Extracted RNA was reverse transcribed, and the resulting cDNA served as sequencing template. Assay: immunoSEQ multiplex PCR; the TCRdb copy retains only in-frame clones and omits some. The sample has about 150,000 clones; approximately 65% are singletons. The sequence was obtained from a human donor in good health. The genes are TRBV4-2 and TRBJ2-7; 12 bases are shared with TRBD2. The sample comprised CD8+ T cells sorted from blood. CDR3 DNA: TGTGCCAGCAGCCAAGAAGCGGGGACTAGCGGGTACGAGCAGTACTTC. Its protein product is CASSQEAGTSGYEQYF.